The T cell receptor beta chain described here comes from a study of early T cells in non-severe SARS-CoV-2 infection. Study background: Sequencing input comprised bulk RNA from unsorted whole blood; chain pairing was not available. Findings and limits, study-wide: VDJdb matching favored anti-spike CD8 responses, missing private and CD4 specificities.

Turning to this clonotype: Antigen unknown.

Attachment of unique molecular identifiers was made to individual cDNA molecules. Via MiXCR, TCRdb re-called the 5' RACE reads, giving one row per CDR3 protein. The data show 55,000 to 70,000 distinct CDR3 sequences, around 9.9% seen once. The CDR3 length is 13 residues. Looked up from germline, CDR1 is SGHAT and CDR2 is FQNNGV. Unmatched junction bases numbered 0, after V lost 0 bases and J lost 6 bases. The sequencing sample was made of whole blood. This receptor was obtained from an adult who was a healthcare worker with PCR-confirmed SARS-CoV-2 infection or an uninfected control (not recorded which). The gene calls are TRBV11-2 and TRBJ2-3, with 7 bases that match TRBD2. The CDR3 coding sequence is TGTGCCAGCAGCTTAGAGCGGGGGGATACGCAGTATTTT. It is translated as CASSLERGDTQYF.